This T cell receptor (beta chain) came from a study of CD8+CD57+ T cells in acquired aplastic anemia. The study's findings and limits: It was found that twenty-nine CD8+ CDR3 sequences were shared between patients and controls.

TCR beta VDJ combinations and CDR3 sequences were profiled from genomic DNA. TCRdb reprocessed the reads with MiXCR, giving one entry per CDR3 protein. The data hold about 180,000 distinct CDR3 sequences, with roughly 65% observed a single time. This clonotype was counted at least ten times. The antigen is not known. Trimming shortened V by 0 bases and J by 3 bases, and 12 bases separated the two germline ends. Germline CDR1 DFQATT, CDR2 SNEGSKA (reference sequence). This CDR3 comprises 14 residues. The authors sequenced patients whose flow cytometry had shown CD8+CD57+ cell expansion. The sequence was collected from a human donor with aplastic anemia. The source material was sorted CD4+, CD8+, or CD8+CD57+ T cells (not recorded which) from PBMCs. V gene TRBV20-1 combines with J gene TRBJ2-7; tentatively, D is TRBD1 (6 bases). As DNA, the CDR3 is TGCAGTGCTAGAGATCCCGGGACAAGCTACGAGCAGTACTTC. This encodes CSARDPGTSYEQYF.